Following are 27 T cell receptor beta chains from one sample sequenced in a study of T cells in narcolepsy. Method: immunoSEQ multiplex PCR; TCRdb's copy keeps in-frame clones and lacks some. The sample includes some 30,000 clones, 86% of them seen just once. Material: CD45RA- memory CD4+ T cells from PBMCs. Every receptor here comes from a human donor with narcolepsy.

V is TRBV5-1 and J is TRBJ1-2, with D possibly TRBD1 on 6 matching bases. The V gene lost 2 bases and the J gene lost 5 bases, with 19 bases spanning the gap. The CDR3 consists of 16 residues. CDR1 is SGHRS and CDR2 is YFSETQ in the germline V gene. The CDR3 sequence is CASSFARTQGSYGYTF. The CDR3 region has the DNA TGCGCCAGCAGCTTCGCCCGCACACAGGGTTCTTATGGCTACACCTTC. The variable domain in full, completed from reference TRBV5-1 and TRBJ1-2, reads KAGVTQTPRYLIKTRGQQVTLSCSPISGHRSVSWYQQTPGQGLQFLFEYFSETQRNKGNFPGRFSGRQFSNSRSEMNVSTLELGDSALYLCASSFARTQGSYGYTFGSGTRLTVV.

The chain couples TRBV7-2 to TRBJ1-5; D is perhaps TRBD1 (5 bases). Trimming took off 4 bases at V and 3 bases at J, with 10 bases between the two ends. Germline lookup yields CDR1 SGHTA and CDR2 FQGNSA. The CDR3 loop spans 14 amino acids. CDR3 sequence: CASSWATDNQPQHF. The CDR3 DNA reads as TGTGCCAGCAGCTGGGCGACAGACAATCAGCCCCAGCATTTT. Full variable domain (rest looked up from reference TRBV7-2 and TRBJ1-5): GAGVSQSPSNKVTEKGKDVELRCDPISGHTALYWYRQSLGQGLEFLIYFQGNSAPDKSGLPSDRFSAERTGGSVSTLTIQRTQQEDSAVYLCASSWATDNQPQHFGDGTRLSIL.

This chain links TRBV12-5 with TRBJ2-7, with 11 bases fitting TRBD2. The ends lost 4 bases at V and 0 bases at J; junction bases unmatched: 8. CDR1 and CDR2 from the germline V gene are LGHNT and FRNRAP. The CDR3 totals 17 residues. Here the CDR3 reads CASGSPLTSGASYEQYF. The CDR3 bases are TGTGCTAGTGGTTCCCCACTGACTAGCGGGGCCTCCTACGAGCAGTACTTC.

The J gene is TRBJ1-1, the V gene TRBV11-3; D gene ambiguous. Trimming stripped 5 bases from V and 1 base from J, with 23 bases between. From germline, CDR1 is SGHNT and CDR2 YENEEA. The CDR3 runs to 18 residues. CDR3 sequence: CASSPIKDGGWENTEAFF. The CDR3, as DNA: TGTGCCAGCAGCCCGATCAAGGACGGCGGCTGGGAGAACACTGAAGCTTTCTTT.

This clone was seen a single time. V is TRBV5-1 and J is TRBJ2-1, with TRBD1 identical over 8 bases. The CDR3 sequence is 14 residues long. V gave up 6 bases and J gave up 6 bases; unmatched junction bases: 8. Germline lookup yields CDR1 SGHRS and CDR2 YFSETQ. The CDR3 loop reads CASKLTGASNEQFF. The DNA for the CDR3 is TGCGCCAGCAAGCTGACAGGGGCGAGCAATGAGCAGTTCTTC.

The chain combines TRBV5-5 with TRBJ1-3, with 7 bases aligning to TRBD1. After removal of 4 bases from V and 4 bases from J, the junction contained 5 bases not matched to a gene. This CDR3 has 14 residues. From germline, CDR1 is SGHKS and CDR2 YYEKEE (reference sequence). CDR3: CASSDPGGGNTIYF. CDR3 nucleotides: TGTGCCAGCAGCGACCCAGGGGGAGGAAACACCATATATTTT. Drawing the rest from reference TRBV5-5 and TRBJ1-3, the complete variable domain is DAGVTQSPTHLIKTRGQQVTLRCSPISGHKSVSWYQQVLGQGPQFIFQYYEKEERGRGNFPDRFSARQFPNYSSELNVNALLLGDSALYLCASSDPGGGNTIYFGEGSWLTVV.

The chain uses TRBV9 and TRBJ2-1; D ambiguous. Per germline, CDR1 SGDLS and CDR2 YYNGEE. V was cut by 3 bases and J by 8 bases, with 9 bases left in between. CDR3 size: 12 residues. CDR3 residues: CASSASLDEQFF. The CDR3 nucleotides read TGTGCCAGCAGCGCTTCCCTCGATGAGCAGTTCTTC.

This chain connects TRBV11-2 to TRBJ2-5, with 10 bases that match TRBD2. Trimming removed 3 bases from V and 2 bases from J; junction bases left unmatched: 3. Per the germline V gene, CDR1 is SGHAT and CDR2 is FQNNGV. The CDR3 has 15 residues. The CDR3 coding sequence is TGTGCCAGCAGCTTGCTAGCGGGGGAGCAAGAGACCCAGTACTTC. Translating gives CASSLLAGEQETQYF.

This clone was detected once. The CDR3 spells CASSGGGEYGYTF. CDR3 sequence (DNA): TGCGCCAGCAGCGGGGGGGGCGAGTATGGCTACACCTTC. The J gene is TRBJ1-2, the V gene TRBV10-2, with D possibly matching TRBD1 (6 bases). The V gene lost 6 bases and the J gene lost 5 bases, with 13 bases spanning the gap. The germline gives CDR1 WSHSY, CDR2 SAAADI. The CDR3 runs to 13 residues.

The J gene is TRBJ2-7, the V gene TRBV6-1; D uncertain. CDR3 length: 14 amino acids. Germline CDR1 and CDR2: MNHNS and SASEGT. Trimming pared 0 bases from V and 4 bases from J, leaving 10 bases between. The CDR3, as DNA: TGTGCCAGCAGTGAAGCGTCTCTTACGTACGAGCAGTACGTC. This encodes CASSEASLTYEQYV.

J is TRBJ2-3 and V is TRBV5-1; 14 bases agree with TRBD2. The CDR3 extends over 16 amino acids. Trimming took 4 bases from V and 4 from J; bases not matched to a gene: 5. Germline V CDR1 and CDR2: SGHRS, YFSETQ. CDR3 region: CASSGLAGGAADTQYF. The CDR3 DNA follows: TGCGCCAGCAGCGGACTAGCGGGGGGAGCGGCAGATACGCAGTATTTT.

The chain uses TRBV19 and TRBJ2-7, with 7 bases fitting TRBD1. This CDR3 spans 14 amino acids. V lost 6 bases and J lost 2; bases outside the gene matches: 7. CDR1 and CDR2 (germline): LNHDA, SQIVND (reference sequence). The CDR3 nucleotides read TGTGCCAGTAGCACGACAGGGAACGCCTACGAGCAGTACTTC. Its protein product is CASSTTGNAYEQYF.

The V and J genes are TRBV6-5 and TRBJ2-3; unclear D gene. Germline V gene lookup returns CDR1 MNHEY and CDR2 SVGAGI. The CDR3 spans 12 residues. V was pared by 6 bases and J by 1 base, with 5 bases between. The CDR3 spells CASSPGTDTQYF. The CDR3 DNA reads TGTGCCAGCAGCCCAGGCACAGATACGCAGTATTTT.

This chain uses TRBV6-1 with TRBJ1-2; D perhaps matches TRBD1 (6 bases). CDR1 is MNHNS, CDR2 SASEGT, per germline. The CDR3 totals 14 residues. Trimming removed 0 bases from V and 5 bases from J, with 10 bases in between. CDR3 coding DNA: TGTGCCAGCAGTGAAGCACAGGGATTTTATGGCTACACCTTC. Amino acids: CASSEAQGFYGYTF.

The V gene is TRBV5-4, the J gene TRBJ1-1, with D possibly matching TRBD1 (5 bases). CDR1 SGHNT and CDR2 YYREEE come from the germline V gene (reference sequence). V gave up 1 base and J gave up 1 base, with 8 bases separating them. CDR3 size: 14 residues. DNA for the CDR3: TGTGCCAGCAGCTTGTGGCAGGGGAACACTGAAGCTTTCTTT. This encodes CASSLWQGNTEAFF.

The rearrangement joins TRBV5-6 to TRBJ1-2, with 8 bases matching TRBD1. The CDR3 has 14 residues. Germline V lookup: CDR1 SGHDT, CDR2 YYEEEE. V trimming: 0 bases; J trimming: 9 bases; junction bases outside the gene matches: 7. The CDR3, as DNA: TGTGCCAGCAGCTTGGCCCAGGGGGCTTTGAGCTACACCTTC. Residues: CASSLAQGALSYTF.

This chain joins TRBV6-5 and TRBJ1-5; no firm D call. Trimming removed 0 bases at V and 12 bases at J, with 9 bases between. Germline lookup yields CDR1 MNHEY and CDR2 SVGAGI. CDR3 length: 12 residues. In DNA, the CDR3 is TGTGCCAGCAGTTACTCTAATTTCAACCAGCATTTT. Protein product: CASSYSNFNQHF.

With respect to this clone: Distinct nucleotide sequences in the sample also encode this CDR3. The CDR3 loop reads CASSERWGGDTDTQYF. CDR3 coding DNA: TGTGCCAGCAGTGAACGGTGGGGAGGAGACACAGATACGCAGTATTTT. This chain links TRBV6-1 with TRBJ2-3; D is perhaps TRBD2 (6 bases). The germline V gene has CDR1 MNHNS and CDR2 SASEGT. The length of the CDR3 is 16 residues. V lost 2 bases, J lost 2 bases, and 14 bases lay in between.

The chain is built from TRBV7-9 and TRBJ2-3, with D possibly being TRBD1 (5 bases). Germline values: CDR1 SEHNR, CDR2 FQNEAQ (reference sequence). The V end lost 5 bases, the J end lost 1 base, and 13 bases lay between the germline ends. The CDR3 runs to 15 residues. This CDR3 reads CASSPYRIGTDTQYF. The CDR3 DNA reads as TGTGCCAGCAGCCCCTACAGGATCGGCACAGATACGCAGTATTTT.

The chain recombines TRBV7-2 with TRBJ1-3; maybe TRBD1 (6 bases). CDR1 and CDR2 (germline): SGHTA, FQGNSA. V was pared by 3 bases and J by 0 bases, with 12 bases between. The CDR3 totals 16 residues. CDR3 sequence: CASSFPGGPSGNTIYF. CDR3 coding DNA: TGTGCCAGCAGCTTTCCCGGGGGCCCCTCTGGAAACACCATATATTTT.

This clone was observed a handful of times. The V call is TRBV5-1, the J call TRBJ2-3; possibly TRBD2 for D (6 bases). The CDR3 has 16 amino acids. Trimming pared 2 bases from V and 0 bases from J, leaving 13 bases between. Germline V lookup: CDR1 SGHRS, CDR2 YFSETQ. As DNA, the CDR3 is TGCGCCAGCAGCTTTAGACTAGAGCCTAGCACAGATACGCAGTATTTT. Protein product: CASSFRLEPSTDTQYF.

The genes are TRBV11-2 and TRBJ2-3; 10 bases fit TRBD2. J gave up 5 bases and V 1 base, and 6 bases lay outside the gene matches. The germline V gene has CDR1 SGHAT and CDR2 FQNNGV. CDR3 size: 16 residues. CDR3 DNA: TGTGCCAGCAGCTTAGGCAGCGGGGGGGCCGGAGATACGCAGTATTTT. Translating gives CASSLGSGGAGDTQYF.

The J gene is TRBJ1-3, the V gene TRBV11-2; no firm D call. Germline CDR1 SGHAT, CDR2 FQNNGV. The CDR3 extends over 14 amino acids. Trimming stripped 5 bases from V and 3 bases from J, with 11 bases between. CDR3 DNA sequence: TGTGCCAGCAGCACCCCTCGGATTGGAAACACCATATATTTT. This gives the protein CASSTPRIGNTIYF.

As regards this clone: Compared with germline, one end of the junction differs, possibly owing to a read error. This chain uses TRBV5-6 with TRBJ2-1; TRBD1 matches at 8 bases. In germline, CDR1 is SGHDT, CDR2 YYEEEE. There are 16 residues in the CDR3. DNA of the CDR3: TGTGCCAGCAGATTGGATCCGGGACAGGCATCCGATGAGCAGTTCTTC. Protein sequence: CASRLDPGQASDEQFF.

V gene TRBV10-3 combines with J gene TRBJ1-1, with TRBD1 matching 8 bases. Germline lookup yields CDR1 ENHRY and CDR2 SYGVKD. The trim removed 10 bases at V and 4 bases at J, leaving 5 bases unmatched. The CDR3 runs 12 residues. CDR3 in DNA: TGTGCCACCGACAGGGGAGGCACTGAAGCTTTCTTT. The encoded protein is CATDRGGTEAFF.

This chain connects TRBV2 to TRBJ2-1, with D tentatively TRBD1 (5 bases). Germline V CDR1 and CDR2: SNHLY, FYNNEI. V lost 1 base and J 8 bases, leaving 15 bases between the germline ends. The CDR3 contains 15 residues. This CDR3 reads CASSEEGLGFDEQFF. CDR3 DNA sequence: TGTGCCAGCAGTGAAGAGGGGCTAGGATTCGATGAGCAGTTCTTC. The variable domain in full, with the rest retrieved from reference TRBV2 and TRBJ2-1, is EPEVTQTPSHQVTQMGQEVILRCVPISNHLYFYWYRQILGQKVEFLVSFYNNEISEKSEIFDDQFSVERPDGSNFTLKIRSTKLEDSAMYFCASSEEGLGFDEQFFGPGTRLTVL.

The gene calls are TRBV6-5 and TRBJ1-4, with D unclear. The germline gives CDR1 MNHEY, CDR2 SVGAGI. The CDR3 covers 12 residues. With 6 bases removed from V and 10 bases from J, the gap between germline ends came to 12 bases. The DNA for the CDR3 is TGTGCCAGCAGGCGCGATCGGGGAAAACTGTTTTTT. Translating it yields CASRRDRGKLFF.